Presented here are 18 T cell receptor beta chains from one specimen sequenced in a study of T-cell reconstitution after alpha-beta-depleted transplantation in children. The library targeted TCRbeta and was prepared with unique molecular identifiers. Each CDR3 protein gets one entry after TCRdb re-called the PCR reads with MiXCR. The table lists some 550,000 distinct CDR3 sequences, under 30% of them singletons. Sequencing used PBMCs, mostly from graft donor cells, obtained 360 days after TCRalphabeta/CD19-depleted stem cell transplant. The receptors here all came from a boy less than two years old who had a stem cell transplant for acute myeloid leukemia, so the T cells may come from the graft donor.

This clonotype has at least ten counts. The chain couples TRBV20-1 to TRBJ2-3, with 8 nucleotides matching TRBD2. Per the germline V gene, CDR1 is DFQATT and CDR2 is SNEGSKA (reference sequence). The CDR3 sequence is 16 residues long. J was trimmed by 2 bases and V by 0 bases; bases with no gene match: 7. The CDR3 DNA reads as TGCAGTGCTAGAGATAGGAGCGGGGGATACACAGATACGCAGTATTTT. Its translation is CSARDRSGGYTDTQYF.

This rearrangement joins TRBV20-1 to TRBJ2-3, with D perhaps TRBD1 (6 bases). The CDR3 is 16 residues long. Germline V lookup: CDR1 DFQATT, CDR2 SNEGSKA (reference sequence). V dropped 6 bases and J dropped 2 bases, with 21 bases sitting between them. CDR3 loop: CSASAGERRSTDTQYF. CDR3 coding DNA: TGCAGTGCCTCGGCAGGGGAGAGGCGGTCCACAGATACGCAGTATTTT.

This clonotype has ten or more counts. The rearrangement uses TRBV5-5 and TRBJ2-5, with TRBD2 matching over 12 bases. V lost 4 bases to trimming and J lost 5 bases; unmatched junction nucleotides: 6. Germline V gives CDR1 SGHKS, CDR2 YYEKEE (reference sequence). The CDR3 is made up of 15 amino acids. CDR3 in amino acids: CASSPLAGGLETQYF. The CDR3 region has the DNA TGTGCCAGCAGCCCCCTAGCGGGGGGGCTGGAGACCCAGTACTTC.

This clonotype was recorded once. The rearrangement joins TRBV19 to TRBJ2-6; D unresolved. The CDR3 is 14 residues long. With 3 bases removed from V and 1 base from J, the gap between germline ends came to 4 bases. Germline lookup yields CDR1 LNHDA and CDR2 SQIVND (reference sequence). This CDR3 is CASSMASGANVLTF. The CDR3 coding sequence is TGTGCCAGTAGTATGGCGTCTGGGGCCAACGTCCTGACTTTC. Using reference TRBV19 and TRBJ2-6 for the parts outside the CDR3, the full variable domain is DGGITQSPKYLFRKEGQNVTLSCEQNLNHDAMYWYRQDPGQGLRLIYYSQIVNDFQKGDIAEGYSVSREKKESFPLTVTSAQKNPTAFYLCASSMASGANVLTFGAGSRLTVL.

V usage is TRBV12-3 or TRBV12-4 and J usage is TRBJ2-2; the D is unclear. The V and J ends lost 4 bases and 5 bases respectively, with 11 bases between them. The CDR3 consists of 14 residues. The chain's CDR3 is CASSYDAGTGELFF. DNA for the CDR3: TGTGCCAGCAGTTACGACGCCGGAACCGGGGAGCTGTTTTTT.

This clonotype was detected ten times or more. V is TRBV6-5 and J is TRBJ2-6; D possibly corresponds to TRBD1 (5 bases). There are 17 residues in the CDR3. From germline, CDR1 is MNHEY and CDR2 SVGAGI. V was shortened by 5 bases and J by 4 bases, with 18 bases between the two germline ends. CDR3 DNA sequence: TGTGCCAGCAGTCCTATCGTTCAATCAGGGGGGGCCAACGTCCTGACTTTC. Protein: CASSPIVQSGGANVLTF.

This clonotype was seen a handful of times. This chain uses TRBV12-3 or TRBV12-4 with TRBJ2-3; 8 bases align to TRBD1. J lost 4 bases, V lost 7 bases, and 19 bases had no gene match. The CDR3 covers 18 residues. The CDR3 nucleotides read TGTGCCAGCACCCGACGACCCCCTGGACAGGGTTGGGCAGATACGCAGTATTTT. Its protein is CASTRRPPGQGWADTQYF.

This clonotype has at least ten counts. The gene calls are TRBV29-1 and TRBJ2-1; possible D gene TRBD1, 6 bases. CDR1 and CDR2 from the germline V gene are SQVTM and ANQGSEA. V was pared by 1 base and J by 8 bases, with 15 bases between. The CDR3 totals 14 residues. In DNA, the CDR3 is TGCAGCGTTGAAGGACAGGTTCGAATCCATGAGCAGTTCTTC. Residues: CSVEGQVRIHEQFF.

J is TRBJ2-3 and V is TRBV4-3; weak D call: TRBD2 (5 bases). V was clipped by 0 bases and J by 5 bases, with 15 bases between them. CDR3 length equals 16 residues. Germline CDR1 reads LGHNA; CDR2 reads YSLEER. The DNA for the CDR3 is TGCGCCAGCAGCCAAGATCAGCTAAGAGGGCGAGATACGCAGTATTTT. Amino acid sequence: CASSQDQLRGRDTQYF.

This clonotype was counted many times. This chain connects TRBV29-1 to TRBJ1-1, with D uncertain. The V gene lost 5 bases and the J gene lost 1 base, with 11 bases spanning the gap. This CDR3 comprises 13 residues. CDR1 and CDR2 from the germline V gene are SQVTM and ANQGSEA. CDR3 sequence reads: CSVPENGNTEAFF. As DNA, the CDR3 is TGCAGCGTTCCAGAGAACGGGAACACTGAAGCTTTCTTT.

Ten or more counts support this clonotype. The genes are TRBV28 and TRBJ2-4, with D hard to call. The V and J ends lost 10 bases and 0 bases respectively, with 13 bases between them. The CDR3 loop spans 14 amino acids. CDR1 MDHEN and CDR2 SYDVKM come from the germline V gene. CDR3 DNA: TGTGCCATCTCCGTTACTCTAGCCAAAAACATTCAGTACTTC. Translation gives CAISVTLAKNIQYF.

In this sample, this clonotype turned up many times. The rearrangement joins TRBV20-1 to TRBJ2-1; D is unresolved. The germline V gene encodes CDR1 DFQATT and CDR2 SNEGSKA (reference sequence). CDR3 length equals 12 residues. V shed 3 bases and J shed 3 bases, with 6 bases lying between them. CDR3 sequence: CSASHRYNEQFF. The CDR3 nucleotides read TGCAGTGCTAGCCACCGCTACAATGAGCAGTTCTTC.

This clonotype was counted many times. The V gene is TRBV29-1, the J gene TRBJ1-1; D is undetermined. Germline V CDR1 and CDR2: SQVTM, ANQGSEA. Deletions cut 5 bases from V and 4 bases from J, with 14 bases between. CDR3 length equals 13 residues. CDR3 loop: CSVIRPWATEAFF. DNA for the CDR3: TGCAGCGTTATACGGCCTTGGGCCACTGAAGCTTTCTTT.

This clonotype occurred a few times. The CDR3 coding sequence is TGTGCCAGCAGCTCCCCGGACAGGGGCTACGAGCAGTACTTC. Translating it yields CASSSPDRGYEQYF. V usage is TRBV7-2 and J usage is TRBJ2-7, with TRBD1 matching over 9 bases. V lost 4 bases, J lost 3 bases, and 4 bases stayed unmatched. This CDR3 region has 14 residues. Germline values: CDR1 SGHTA, CDR2 FQGNSA.

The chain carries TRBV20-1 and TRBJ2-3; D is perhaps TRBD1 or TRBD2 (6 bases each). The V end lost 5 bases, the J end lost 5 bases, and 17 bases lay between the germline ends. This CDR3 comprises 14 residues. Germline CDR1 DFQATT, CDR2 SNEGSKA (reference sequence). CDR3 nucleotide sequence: TGCAGTGCTTGCCGGGGGCGGGGTGGAGATACGCAGTATTTT. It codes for CSACRGRGGDTQYF.

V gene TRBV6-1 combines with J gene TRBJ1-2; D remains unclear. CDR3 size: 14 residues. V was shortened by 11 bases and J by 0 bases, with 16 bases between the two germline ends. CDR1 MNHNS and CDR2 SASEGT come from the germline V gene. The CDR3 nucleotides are TGTGCCCTTAGGCGAAGCGACCCTAACTATGGCTACACCTTC. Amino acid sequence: CALRRSDPNYGYTF.

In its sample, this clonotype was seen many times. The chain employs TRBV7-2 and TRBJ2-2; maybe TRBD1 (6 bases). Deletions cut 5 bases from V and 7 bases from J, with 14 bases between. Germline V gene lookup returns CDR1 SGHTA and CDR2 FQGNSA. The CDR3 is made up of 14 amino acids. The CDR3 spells CASSAQGSIGELFF. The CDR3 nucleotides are TGTGCCAGCAGCGCACAGGGTAGCATCGGGGAGCTGTTTTTT.

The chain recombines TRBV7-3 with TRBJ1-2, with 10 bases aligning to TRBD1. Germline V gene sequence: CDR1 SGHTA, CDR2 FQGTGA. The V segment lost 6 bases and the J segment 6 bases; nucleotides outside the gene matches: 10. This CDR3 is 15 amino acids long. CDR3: CASRIPTGGEDGYTF. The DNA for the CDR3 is TGTGCCAGCAGGATACCGACAGGGGGCGAGGATGGCTACACCTTC.